Below, 19 T cell receptor beta chains from the same sample are listed, as sequenced in a study of T cell responses to AZD1222 COVID-19 vaccine. Clones were read by immunoSEQ multiplex PCR, and TCRdb kept only the in-frame ones, dropping some. The sample shows about 88,000 clones, just over 90% of them seen only once. This sample comprised peripheral blood, obtained on day 0 of AZD1222 vaccination. These receptors were obtained from an adult in good health.

The chain employs TRBV4-1 and TRBJ2-7, with TRBD1 matching 9 bases. This CDR3 comprises 15 residues. Germline V gene data show CDR1 as MGHRA and CDR2 as YSYEKL. V shed 4 bases and J 4 bases; nucleotides not matched to a gene: 8. CDR3 sequence: CASSLPGQGFYEQYF. The CDR3 DNA follows: TGCGCCAGCAGCCTACCGGGACAGGGTTTTTACGAGCAGTACTTC.

V gene TRBV19 combines with J gene TRBJ2-3, with TRBD1 matching 7 bases. This CDR3 comprises 15 residues. The V and J ends lost 4 bases and 2 bases, in that order; junction bases with no gene match: 6. CDR1 and CDR2 (germline): LNHDA, SQIVND (reference sequence). CDR3 DNA: TGTGCCAGTAGTAATCGGGACAGTAACACAGATACGCAGTATTTT. This gives the protein CASSNRDSNTDTQYF.

The rearrangement links TRBV5-8 to TRBJ2-2, with 14 nucleotides matching TRBD2. The length of the CDR3 is 17 residues. Germline CDR1 reads SGHTS; CDR2 reads YDEGEE. Trimming at V came to 0 bases and at J to 7 bases, leaving 5 bases not matched to a gene. The CDR3, as DNA: TGTGCCAGCAGCTTGGGCGGGACTAGCGGGAGTGACGGGGAGCTGTTTTTT. This translates into CASSLGGTSGSDGELFF.

The rearrangement links TRBV27 to TRBJ2-2; a weak D match, TRBD1 (6 bases). Germline CDR1 is MNHEY and CDR2 is SMNVEV (reference sequence). This CDR3 is built from 17 residues. V was trimmed by 3 bases and J by 4 bases, leaving 18 bases between them. CDR3 protein: CASSFGLTGTGTGELFF. DNA for the CDR3: TGTGCCAGCAGTTTTGGACTTACAGGGACCGGCACCGGGGAGCTGTTTTTT.

The chain joins TRBV27 to TRBJ2-3, with D possibly TRBD1 on 5 matching bases. The CDR3 has 16 residues. CDR1 MNHEY and CDR2 SMNVEV come from the germline V gene (reference sequence). Trimming cost V 1 base and J 8 bases, with 19 bases left between them. In nucleotides, the CDR3 is TGTGCCAGCAGTTTATATTTCTATCAGGGTCAGGGTACGCAGTATTTT. Its protein is CASSLYFYQGQGTQYF.

This chain joins TRBV27 and TRBJ1-5, with D perhaps TRBD1 (6 bases). V was cut by 10 bases and J by 9 bases, with 25 bases left in between. CDR1 is MNHEY and CDR2 is SMNVEV in the germline V gene (reference sequence). CDR3 length equals 15 residues. The CDR3 protein is CATHPGQGSHRPQHF. In nucleotides, the CDR3 is TGTGCCACCCACCCGGGACAAGGCTCCCATCGGCCCCAGCATTTT.

The J gene is TRBJ2-1, the V gene TRBV19, with TRBD1 matching 9 bases. CDR1 and CDR2 (germline): LNHDA, SQIVND (reference sequence). V shed 5 bases and J 4 bases; nucleotides not matched to a gene: 9. The CDR3 has 16 amino acids. This CDR3 is CASSPDSGTGYNEQFF. The CDR3 region has the DNA TGTGCCAGTAGTCCCGACTCCGGGACAGGGTACAATGAGCAGTTCTTC.

This chain links TRBV7-9 with TRBJ2-1; 8 bases align to TRBD2. Germline CDR1 reads SEHNR; CDR2 reads FQNEAQ (reference sequence). J lost 4 bases, V lost 4 bases, and 6 bases had no gene match. This CDR3 spans 15 amino acids. CDR3 in DNA: TGTGCCAGCAGCTCCCGGGGGGGTCTTTACAATGAGCAGTTCTTC. Translation gives CASSSRGGLYNEQFF.

The V gene is TRBV5-4, the J gene TRBJ2-3, with no clear D. The CDR3 is 16 amino acids. Trimming took 0 bases from V and 4 from J, leaving 15 bases between them. Per the germline V gene, CDR1 is SGHNT and CDR2 is YYREEE (reference sequence). CDR3 in amino acids: CASSLGLEYRADTQYF. The CDR3 DNA reads TGTGCCAGCAGCTTGGGATTGGAGTACCGCGCAGATACGCAGTATTTT.

This chain uses TRBV27 with TRBJ2-2, with D tentatively TRBD1 (6 bases). This CDR3 comprises 16 residues. V gave up 3 bases and J gave up 0 bases, with 11 bases separating them. Germline V gene data show CDR1 as MNHEY and CDR2 as SMNVEV (reference sequence). DNA of the CDR3: TGTGCCAGCAGTTTTTGGGACACCGCGAACACCGGGGAGCTGTTTTTT. Its translation: CASSFWDTANTGELFF.

The chain carries TRBV12-3 or TRBV12-4 and TRBJ2-7; 7 bases agree with TRBD1. The CDR3 runs 12 residues. After removal of 6 bases from V and 3 bases from J, the junction contained 2 bases not matched to a gene. The CDR3 DNA is TGTGCCAGCAGCGACAGGGTCTACGAGCAGTACTTC. Its protein product is CASSDRVYEQYF.

The J gene is TRBJ2-7, the V gene TRBV27; 11 bases agree with TRBD2. Trimming at V came to 3 bases and at J to 5 bases, leaving 6 bases not matched to a gene. CDR1 and CDR2 (germline): MNHEY, SMNVEV (reference sequence). CDR3 length: 15 residues. As DNA, the CDR3 is TGTGCCAGCAGTTTTGTAGCGGGAGGGCCGAACGAGCAGTACTTC. Translation gives CASSFVAGGPNEQYF.

The sample holds one count of this clone. The V gene is TRBV7-9, the J gene TRBJ2-1; D perhaps matches TRBD2 (6 bases). The CDR3 covers 17 residues. CDR1 and CDR2 from the germline V gene are SEHNR and FQNEAQ (reference sequence). The V and J ends lost 8 bases and 4 bases respectively, with 24 bases between them. Written as DNA, the CDR3 is TGTGCCAGCGGATGGGCACGCGGGGCAACTACTTACAATGAGCAGTTCTTC. This gives the protein CASGWARGATTYNEQFF.

The genes are TRBV2 and TRBJ1-2, with TRBD1 as a possible D gene (6 bases). The CDR3 runs 13 residues. Germline lookup yields CDR1 SNHLY and CDR2 FYNNEI. Between the trimmed V and J ends, which lost 7 bases and 2 bases, there was a span of 11 bases. Written as DNA, the CDR3 is TGTGCCAGCAAGGGGGAAGGGAACTATGGCTACACCTTC. The encoded protein is CASKGEGNYGYTF. Looking up the rest from reference TRBV2 and TRBJ1-2 gives the full variable domain: EPEVTQTPSHQVTQMGQEVILRCVPISNHLYFYWYRQILGQKVEFLVSFYNNEISEKSEIFDDQFSVERPDGSNFTLKIRSTKLEDSAMYFCASKGEGNYGYTFGSGTRLTVV.

V is TRBV5-1 and J is TRBJ2-2; D is unresolved. CDR3 length: 15 amino acids. V was shortened by 4 bases and J by 4 bases, with 14 bases between the two germline ends. Germline CDR1 SGHRS, CDR2 YFSETQ. CDR3 protein: CASSPGRTTTGELFF. The DNA of the CDR3 is TGCGCCAGCAGCCCTGGACGGACGACCACCGGGGAGCTGTTTTTT.

This chain connects TRBV6-5 to TRBJ2-3; no reliable D call. The CDR3 is made up of 15 amino acids. The germline V gene has CDR1 MNHEY and CDR2 SVGAGI. Trimming stripped 6 bases from V and 0 bases from J, with 13 bases between. CDR3 in DNA: TGTGCCAGCAGCTTCGGACCGTCGAGCACAGATACGCAGTATTTT. As protein: CASSFGPSSTDTQYF.

The rearrangement links TRBV27 to TRBJ2-7; D ambiguous. The V gene's germline CDR1 is MNHEY and CDR2 SMNVEV (reference sequence). The CDR3 runs to 13 residues. V gave up 6 bases and J gave up 0 bases, with 9 bases separating them. This CDR3 reads CASSAASSYEQYF. DNA for the CDR3: TGTGCCAGCAGCGCTGCGAGCTCCTACGAGCAGTACTTC.

V is TRBV11-2 and J is TRBJ2-2; no reliable D call. CDR1 SGHAT and CDR2 FQNNGV come from the germline V gene. The CDR3 runs 12 residues. V was clipped by 5 bases and J by 4 bases, with 5 bases between them. The CDR3 sequence: CASSLSTGELFF. Written as DNA, the CDR3 is TGTGCCAGCAGCCTCTCCACCGGGGAGCTGTTTTTT.

This chain joins TRBV6-6 and TRBJ2-7, with D possibly being TRBD1 (5 bases). CDR3 size: 14 residues. Trimming stripped 6 bases from V and 3 bases from J, with 15 bases between. Germline CDR1 and CDR2: MNHNY and SVGAGI (reference sequence). CDR3 bases: TGTGCCAGCAGCGAGCAGGGTGTCCTCTACGAGCAGTACTTC. Its protein product is CASSEQGVLYEQYF.